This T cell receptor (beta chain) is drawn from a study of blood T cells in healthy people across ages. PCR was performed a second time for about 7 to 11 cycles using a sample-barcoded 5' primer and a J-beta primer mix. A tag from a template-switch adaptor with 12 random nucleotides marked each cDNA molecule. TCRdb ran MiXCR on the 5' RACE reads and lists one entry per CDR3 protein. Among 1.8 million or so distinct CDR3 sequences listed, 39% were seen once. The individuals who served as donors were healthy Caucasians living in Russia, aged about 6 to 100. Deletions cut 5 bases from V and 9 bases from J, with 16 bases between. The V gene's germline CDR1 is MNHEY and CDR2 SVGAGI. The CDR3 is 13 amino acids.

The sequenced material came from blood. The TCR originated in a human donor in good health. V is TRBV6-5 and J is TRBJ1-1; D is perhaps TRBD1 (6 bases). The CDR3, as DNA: TGTGCCAGCAGTCCGAACAGGGTTCTGCAAGCTTTCTTT. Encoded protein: CASSPNRVLQAFF.